This TCR beta chain was captured in a study of T-cell memory formation after mild COVID-19. Findings and caveats of the study: Day 15 to 85 contractors were CD4/CD8 balanced; later expanders leaned CD4+. Largely, contracting CD4+ clones fell within CM and EM, and contracting CD8+ clones within EMRA.

MiXCR, applied by TCRdb to the 5' RACE reads, yields one record per CDR3 protein. Counted here are 130,000 to 150,000 distinct CDR3 sequences, over 15% occurring once; the ten biggest clones make up under 2.5%. The CDR3 consists of 14 residues. CDR1 and CDR2 from the germline V gene are SNHLY and FYNNEI. V lost 8 bases, J lost 5 bases, and 18 bases lay in between. This clonotype was detected only a few times. Its specificity is not known. What was sequenced was PBMCs or a T cell subset sorted from them (not recorded which). The receptor was derived from an adult woman who had mild COVID-19 (a few samples of this study predate the infection). Cell type and time point are not known. V usage is TRBV2 and J usage is TRBJ1-1; perhaps TRBD1 as D (6 bases). DNA of the CDR3: TGTGCCAGCCGGGGACTCAGGGGAGGGACTGAAGCTTTCTTT. Protein: CASRGLRGGTEAFF.